This TCR beta chain stems from a study of T cell responses to AZD1222 COVID-19 vaccine. Note on this clone: Its antigen is currently unknown.

Germline V gives CDR1 SQVTM, CDR2 ANQGSEA. This CDR3 has 14 amino acids. V was trimmed by 5 bases and J by 4 bases, leaving 17 bases between them. Pooled in the analysis were second doses at about 4 or about 12 weeks. Assay: immunoSEQ multiplex PCR; the TCRdb copy retains only in-frame clones and omits some. Of more than 150,000 clones listed, more than 75% are singletons. The study, taken as a whole, reports: Spike-specific TCR breadth and depth grew following two AZD1222 doses.

The starting material was peripheral blood, obtained 28 days after the second AZD1222 dose. The rearrangement links TRBV29-1 to TRBJ1-2, with D unresolved. The origin of this receptor is an adult who received the AZD1222 COVID-19 vaccine. CDR3 DNA sequence: TGCAGCGTTCCCCTCGGAGGACGACCCTATGGCTACACCTTC. Its translation: CSVPLGGRPYGYTF.